Listed below are T cell receptor beta chains from one sample, sequenced in a study of cytomegalovirus exposure and HLA in healthy donors. The assay was immunoSEQ multiplex PCR, and TCRdb's table has in-frame clones only and misses some. The sample contains approximately 120,000 clones, 81% of which appear only once. Sequences were obtained from PBMCs. The receptors come from a young woman in good health and CMV-seronegative. Both conserved end residues are part of each CDR3. The D gene is left open where the match is weak. Not every row has a clone size; where given, it reads once, few, many or a size class.

J: TRBJ2-7
V: TRBV28
size: NA
D: NA
DNA: TGTGCCAGCAGTCCGTTAAGTCTTAGGCGGAGGATTTACGAGCAGTACTTC
CDR3: CASSPLSLRRRIYEQYF

J: TRBJ2-2
V: TRBV29-1
size: NA
D: NA
DNA: TGCAGCGTTTCTCTAAGAGTGAACACCGGGGAGCTGTTTTTT
CDR3: CSVSLRVNTGELFF

J: TRBJ1-1
V: TRBV29-1
size: few
D: NA
DNA: TGCAGCGTTGAAGGAGGGGGTAACACTGAAGCTTTCTTT
CDR3: CSVEGGGNTEAFF

J: TRBJ2-3
V: TRBV6-1
size: NA
D: TRBD2
DNA: TGTGCCAGCAGTCAAAACGGGGGGGTAGATACGCAGTATTTT
CDR3: CASSQNGGVDTQYF

J: TRBJ2-4
V: TRBV7-2
size: once
D: NA
DNA: TGTGCCAGCAGCCGAGAAACCCTAGCCAAAAACATTCAGTACTTC
CDR3: CASSRETLAKNIQYF

J: TRBJ2-2
V: TRBV10-1
size: NA
D: TRBD2
DNA: TGCGCCAGCAGTGAGCAGGGTAGCGGGAGTAGAGACACCGGGGAGCTGTTTTTT
CDR3: CASSEQGSGSRDTGELFF

J: TRBJ2-7
V: TRBV6-1
size: NA
D: NA
DNA: TGTGCCAGCAGTGTGGCCCAGCGGGCGTACGAGCAGTACTTC
CDR3: CASSVAQRAYEQYF

J: TRBJ1-5
V: TRBV10-3
size: NA
D: NA
DNA: TGTGCCATCGACAGCAGAGTTGGAAGCAATCAGCCCCAGCATTTT
CDR3: CAIDSRVGSNQPQHF

J: TRBJ2-7
V: TRBV27
size: NA
D: NA
DNA: TGTGCCAGCAGGATAACAGGGTTGGGGTACTACGAGCAGTACTTC
CDR3: CASRITGLGYYEQYF

J: TRBJ2-7
V: TRBV2
size: NA
D: NA
DNA: TGTGCCAGCAGTGAGTTGCAGGGCTCCTACGAGCAGTACTTC
CDR3: CASSELQGSYEQYF

J: TRBJ1-6
V: TRBV30
size: NA
D: TRBD1
DNA: TGTGCCTGGAGCAGGGACAGGGGAAATTCACCCCTCCACTTT
CDR3: CAWSRDRGNSPLHF

J: TRBJ2-3
V: TRBV7-7
size: NA
D: NA
DNA: TGTGCCAGCAGCTTAGCGAGCGGAGGTGCAGATACGCAGTATTTT
CDR3: CASSLASGGADTQYF